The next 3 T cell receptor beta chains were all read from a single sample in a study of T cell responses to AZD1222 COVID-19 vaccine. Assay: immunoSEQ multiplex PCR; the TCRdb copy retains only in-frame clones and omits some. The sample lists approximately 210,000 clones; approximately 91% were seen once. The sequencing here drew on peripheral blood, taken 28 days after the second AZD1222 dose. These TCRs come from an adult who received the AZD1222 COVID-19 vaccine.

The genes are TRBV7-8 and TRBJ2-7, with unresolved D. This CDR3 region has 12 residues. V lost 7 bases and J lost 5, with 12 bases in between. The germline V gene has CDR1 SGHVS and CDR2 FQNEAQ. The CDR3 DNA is TGTGCCAGCACCTCAAAAGGCCACGAGCAGTACTTC. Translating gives CASTSKGHEQYF. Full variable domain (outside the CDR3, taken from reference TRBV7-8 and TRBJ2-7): GAGVSQSPRYKVAKRGQDVALRCDPISGHVSLFWYQQALGQGPEFLTYFQNEAQLDKSGLPSDRFFAERPEGSVSTLKIQRTQQEDSAVYLCASTSKGHEQYFGPGTRLTVT.

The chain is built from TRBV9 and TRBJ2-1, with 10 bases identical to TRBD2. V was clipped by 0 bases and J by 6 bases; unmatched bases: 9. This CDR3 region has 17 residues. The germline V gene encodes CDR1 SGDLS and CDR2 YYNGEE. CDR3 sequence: CASSVDSGRALSNEQFF. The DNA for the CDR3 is TGTGCCAGCAGCGTAGACAGCGGGAGGGCCCTCAGCAATGAGCAGTTCTTC.

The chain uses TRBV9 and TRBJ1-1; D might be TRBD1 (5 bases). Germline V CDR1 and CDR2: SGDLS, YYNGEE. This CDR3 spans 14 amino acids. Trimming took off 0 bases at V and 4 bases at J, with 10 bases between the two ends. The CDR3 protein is CASSVAGSPTEAFF. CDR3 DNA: TGTGCCAGCAGCGTAGCAGGGTCTCCCACTGAAGCTTTCTTT. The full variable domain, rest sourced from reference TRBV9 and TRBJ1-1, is DSGVTQTPKHLITATGQRVTLRCSPRSGDLSVYWYQQSLDQGLQFLIQYYNGEERAKGNILERFSAQQFPDLHSELNLSSLELGDSALYFCASSVAGSPTEAFFGQGTRLTVV.